This T cell receptor beta chain was found in a study of human T cells and chemical hapten exposure. Trimming shortened V by 6 bases and J by 2 bases, and 20 bases separated the two germline ends. CDR3 length equals 16 residues. CDR1 is DFQATT, CDR2 SNEGSKA, per germline (reference sequence). The time point was: patch test 2, 6 weeks after DPC sensitization. Sample treatment: therapeutic diphenylcyclopropenone sensitization with weekly scalp DPC. From the RACE reads, TCRdb called clonotypes with MiXCR, one entry per CDR3 protein. The sample contains about 84,000 distinct CDR3 sequences, around 9.6% of which appear only once. Many counts were recorded for this clonotype.

Sample: whole blood, taken in connection with sensitization to the hapten diphenylcyclopropenone (DPC). The chain joins TRBV20-1 to TRBJ1-5, with D tentatively TRBD1 (5 bases). The TCR comes from a woman in her 30s with alopecia areata. Some clones in this sample may be carry-over from other donors' samples. CDR3 protein: CSAPRLGEQGNQPQHF. For the CDR3, the DNA is TGCAGTGCCCCTCGCCTAGGGGAGCAGGGCAATCAGCCCCAGCATTTT.